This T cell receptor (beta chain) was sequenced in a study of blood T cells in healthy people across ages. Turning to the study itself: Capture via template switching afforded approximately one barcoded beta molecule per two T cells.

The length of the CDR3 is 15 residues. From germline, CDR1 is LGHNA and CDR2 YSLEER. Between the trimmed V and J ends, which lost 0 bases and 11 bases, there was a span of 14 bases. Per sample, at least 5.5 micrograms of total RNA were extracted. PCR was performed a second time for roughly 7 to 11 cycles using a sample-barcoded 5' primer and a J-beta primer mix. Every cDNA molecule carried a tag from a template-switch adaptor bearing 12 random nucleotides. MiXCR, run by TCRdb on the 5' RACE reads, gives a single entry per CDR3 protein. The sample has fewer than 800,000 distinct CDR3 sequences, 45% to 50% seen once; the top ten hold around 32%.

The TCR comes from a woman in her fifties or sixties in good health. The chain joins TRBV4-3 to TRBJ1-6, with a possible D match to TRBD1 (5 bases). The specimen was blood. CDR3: CASSQDKGEGTPLHF. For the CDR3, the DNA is TGCGCCAGCAGCCAAGATAAAGGGGAAGGAACACCCCTCCACTTT.